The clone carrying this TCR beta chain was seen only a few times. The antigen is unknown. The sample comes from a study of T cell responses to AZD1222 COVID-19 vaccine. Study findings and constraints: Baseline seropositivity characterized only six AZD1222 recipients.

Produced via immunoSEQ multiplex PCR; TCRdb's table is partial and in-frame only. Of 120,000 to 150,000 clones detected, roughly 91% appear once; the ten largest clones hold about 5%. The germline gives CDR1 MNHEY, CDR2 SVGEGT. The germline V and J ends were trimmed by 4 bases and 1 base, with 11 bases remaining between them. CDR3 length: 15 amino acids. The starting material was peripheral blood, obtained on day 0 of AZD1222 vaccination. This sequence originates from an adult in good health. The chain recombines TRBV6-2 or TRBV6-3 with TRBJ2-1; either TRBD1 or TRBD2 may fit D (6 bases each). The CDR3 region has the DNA TGTGCCAGCAGTTTGAGGGGGGATTCCTACAATGAGCAGTTCTTC. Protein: CASSLRGDSYNEQFF.